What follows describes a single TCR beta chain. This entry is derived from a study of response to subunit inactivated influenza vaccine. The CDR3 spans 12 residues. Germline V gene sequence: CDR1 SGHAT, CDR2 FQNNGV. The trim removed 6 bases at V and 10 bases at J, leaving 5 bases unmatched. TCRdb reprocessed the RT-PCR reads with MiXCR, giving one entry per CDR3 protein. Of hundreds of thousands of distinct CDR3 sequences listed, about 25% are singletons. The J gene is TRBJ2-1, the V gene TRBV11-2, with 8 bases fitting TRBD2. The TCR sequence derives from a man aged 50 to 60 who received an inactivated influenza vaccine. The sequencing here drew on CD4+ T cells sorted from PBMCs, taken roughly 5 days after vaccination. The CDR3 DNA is TGTGCCAGCAGGAGGGCGGGGGGAGAGCAGTTCTTC. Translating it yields CASRRAGGEQFF. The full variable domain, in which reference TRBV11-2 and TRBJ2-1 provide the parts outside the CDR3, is EAGVAQSPRYKIIEKRQSVAFWCNPISGHATLYWYQQILGQGPKLLIQFQNNGVVDDSQLPKDRFSAERLKGVDSTLKIQPAKLEDSAVYLCASRRAGGEQFFGPGTRLTVL.